The rows below give T cell receptor beta chains drawn from one sample of a study of blood T cell repertoires in COVID-19. TCRdb's copy holds only in-frame clones and misses some; the assay was immunoSEQ multiplex PCR. The data show approximately 120,000 clones, with about 79% seen just once and under 8% held by the top ten. The specimen was peripheral blood. These receptor sequences come from a woman over 75 with active or convalescent COVID-19. The CDR3 runs from the conserved cysteine through the conserved F or W. Each record gives: D gene, J gene, V gene, clone size, CDR3 DNA, CDR3 protein. D genes are given only for firm matches. Size tells how often a clone was seen (once, few, many) or the class of an expanded clone, and some rows leave it out.

TRBD1	TRBJ1-2	TRBV5-4	.	TGTGCCAGCAGCTATCATAAAGGGCAGGGGGACTATGGCTACACCTTC	CASSYHKGQGDYGYTF
TRBD1	TRBJ1-2	TRBV11-1	.	TGTGCCAGCAGCTCGGGACAGGGCGGTTACTATGGCTACACCTTC	CASSSGQGGYYGYTF
TRBD1	TRBJ1-1	TRBV27	.	TGTGCCAGCAGTTTATCCCCTCCCCAGGGGGGCAACACTGAAGCTTTCTTT	CASSLSPPQGGNTEAFF
.	TRBJ2-2	TRBV2	.	TGTGCCAGCCTCGGAGGGCGGAACACCGGGGAGCTGTTTTTT	CASLGGRNTGELFF
TRBD1	TRBJ1-6	TRBV28	.	TGTGCCAGCTGGACGACAGGGGGTTCACCCCTCCACTTT	CASWTTGGSPLHF
.	TRBJ2-4	TRBV18	.	TGTGCCAGCTCACCACAGCTAGCCAAAAACATTCAGTACTTC	CASSPQLAKNIQYF
TRBD2	TRBJ2-5	TRBV27	.	TGTGCCAGCAGTTTATTCTTTGCGGGGGGCGGGGAGACCCAGTACTTC	CASSLFFAGGGETQYF
.	TRBJ1-1	TRBV6-5	.	TGTGCCAGCAGGGCCACAGGGTTGGGCACTGAAGCTTTCTTT	CASRATGLGTEAFF
TRBD1	TRBJ2-7	TRBV18	.	TGTGCCAGGTCGACAGGGGACTACGAGCAGTACTTC	CARSTGDYEQYF
TRBD2	TRBJ2-7	TRBV2	.	TGTGCCAGCAGCTTAACCGGGACTAGCTCCCACGAGCAGTACTTC	CASSLTGTSSHEQYF
TRBD2	TRBJ2-1	TRBV7-2	.	TGTGCCAGCAGCCCTAGTAGTGGACTAGTCGATGAGCAGTTCTTC	CASSPSSGLVDEQFF
.	TRBJ2-7	TRBV5-4	few	TGTGCCAGCAGCTTTTCTAGCCAGCAGTACTTC	CASSFSSQQYF
.	TRBJ2-3	TRBV7-9	.	TGTGCCAGCAGCAGTAGCGGAATCGGCACAGATACGCAGTATTTT	CASSSSGIGTDTQYF
TRBD2	TRBJ2-3	TRBV27	once	TGTGCCAGCAGCCGACTAGCGGGAAGTAGCACAGATACGCAGTATTTT	CASSRLAGSSTDTQYF
TRBD1	TRBJ1-2	TRBV7-9	.	TGTGCCAGCAGCTTAAGGCAGGGGGATAGGGATGGCTACACCTTC	CASSLRQGDRDGYTF
.	TRBJ1-1	TRBV27	.	TGTGCCAGCAGTTTAGTGCGGGAGATGAACACTGAAGCTTTCTTT	CASSLVREMNTEAFF
TRBD1	TRBJ2-5	TRBV24-1	once	TGTGCCACCAGAGCAGGGACAGGGGGTCGGGAGACCCAGTACTTC	CATRAGTGGRETQYF
.	TRBJ2-1	TRBV9	.	TGTGCCAGCAGCCCCCGGGACAATGGATACAATGAGCAGTTCTTC	CASSPRDNGYNEQFF
TRBD1	TRBJ2-7	TRBV5-1	.	TGCGCCAGCAGCACGGGACAGGGTGCCTACGGGCAGTACTTC	CASSTGQGAYGQYF
TRBD1	TRBJ1-2	TRBV28	.	TGTGCCAGCAGTTTAATGGGACAGCCGGTTTATGGCTACACCTTC	CASSLMGQPVYGYTF
TRBD1	TRBJ2-4	TRBV11-2	few	TGTGCCAGCAGCTTAGGACCGGGACAGCCTTCGGACATTCAGTACTTC	CASSLGPGQPSDIQYF
TRBD2	TRBJ2-7	TRBV7-9	.	TGTGCCAGCACCAGCGGGGGAGGGCCTAGCGAGCAGTACTTC	CASTSGGGPSEQYF
TRBD2	TRBJ2-7	TRBV7-8	.	TGTGCCAGCAGCCCCCCCGGACTAGCGGGAGTCGAGCAGTACTTC	CASSPPGLAGVEQYF
.	TRBJ1-1	TRBV5-1	.	TGCGCCAGCAGCTTGGCCACGAGTAGCGCTGAAGCTTTCTTT	CASSLATSSAEAFF
.	TRBJ1-5	TRBV10-2	.	TGCGCCAGCAGTGAGTCTAGCCCAGCCATTGGCAATCAGCCCCAGCATTTT	CASSESSPAIGNQPQHF
TRBD1	TRBJ2-7	TRBV10-3	.	TGTGCCATCAGTGAGCACGGATACCCGGGACAGGGTCTGTACGAGCAGTACTTC	CAISEHGYPGQGLYEQYF
TRBD1	TRBJ2-2	TRBV6-4	.	TGTGCCAGCAGCCCGGTACAGGGGGGCACCGGGGAGCTGTTTTTT	CASSPVQGGTGELFF
.	TRBJ2-3	TRBV10-3	.	TGTGCCATCAGTGTGGGGGGACAGTCCACAGATACGCAGTATTTT	CAISVGGQSTDTQYF
.	TRBJ1-3	TRBV7-3	.	TGTGCCAGCAGCTTAAGACAGAGAAACACCATATATTTT	CASSLRQRNTIYF
TRBD1	TRBJ2-5	TRBV6-2/TRBV6-3	.	TGTGCCAGCAGTCCAGGGGACAGCCCAGCAACCCAAGAGACCCAGTACTTC	CASSPGDSPATQETQYF
.	TRBJ2-7	TRBV9	.	TGTGCCAGCAGCCCTCCCTCGTCGGAGCAGTACTTC	CASSPPSSEQYF
.	TRBJ2-7	TRBV5-3	few	TGTGCCAGAAGGGGTCGGGAAGAGCAGTACTTC	CARRGREEQYF
.	TRBJ2-5	TRBV5-6	.	TGTGCCAGCAGCTTGGGAGGGCAGGGGCCTATCCGGACCCAGTACTTC	CASSLGGQGPIRTQYF
TRBD1	TRBJ2-2	TRBV11-3	.	TGTGCCAGCAGCCTTCGGACAGGGGCGAAGACCGGGGAGCTGTTTTTT	CASSLRTGAKTGELFF
.	TRBJ1-5	TRBV3-1/TRBV3-2	few	TGTGCCAGCAGCCAAAGCCCCAGGACAGATAGCAATCAGCCCCAGCATTTT	CASSQSPRTDSNQPQHF
TRBD1	TRBJ1-6	TRBV19	.	TGTGCCAGTAGTATACAGGTGGGACAGAATTCACCCCTCCACTTT	CASSIQVGQNSPLHF
TRBD2	TRBJ2-3	TRBV3-1/TRBV3-2	.	TGTGCCAGCAGCCAAGACTGGACTAGCGGCACAGATACGCAGTATTTT	CASSQDWTSGTDTQYF
TRBD2	TRBJ2-1	TRBV2	.	TGTGCCAGCAGTGAAGCGCGACCCGGACTAGCGAACAATGAGCAGTTCTTC	CASSEARPGLANNEQFF
TRBD1	TRBJ1-1	TRBV7-3	.	TGTGCCAGCAGCTTAGGGACAGGCGAAGCTTTCTTT	CASSLGTGEAFF
TRBD1	TRBJ2-5	TRBV19	.	TGTGCCAGTAGTATGGACAGGGGGCTGGGAGAGACCCAGTACTTC	CASSMDRGLGETQYF
TRBD1	TRBJ1-2	TRBV7-9	.	TGTGCCAGCAGCTTCAGGGGGCAGTTAGACTATGGCTACACCTTC	CASSFRGQLDYGYTF
.	TRBJ2-1	TRBV24-1	.	TGTGCCACCAGTCACCGGGTAAGCAATGAGCAGTTCTTC	CATSHRVSNEQFF
.	TRBJ1-1	TRBV10-1	.	TGCGCCAGCAGTAACCGGGGGGGCGCTGAAGCTTTCTTT	CASSNRGGAEAFF